Below, one TCR beta chain is given with its context. Antigen: not known. TCRdb's copy holds only in-frame clones and misses some; the assay was immunoSEQ multiplex PCR. The table has 70,000 to 95,000 clones, 85% to 90% seen once; the top ten hold around 13%. Blood sampling was done at baseline, cycle 4 day 1, and cycle 7 day 1. This entry belongs to a study of OX40 agonist ivuxolimab in advanced cancers. About the research overall: Age averaged around 58 years (range roughly 23 to 79), and just over 80% were male.

V dropped 0 bases and J dropped 6 bases, with 13 bases sitting between them. CDR3 size: 14 residues. Per the germline V gene, CDR1 is SGHRS and CDR2 is YFSETQ. Broader study findings: Expanded peripheral T cell antigen specificity was not determined. CD4+ and CD8+ blood T cells expanded clonally by week 6 at 0.1 to 3.0 mg/kg.

The TCR sequence derives from an adult with an advanced solid tumor such as melanoma, head and neck, liver or kidney cancer. The chain has TRBV5-1 and TRBJ2-7, with D hard to call. The sequencing here drew on CD4+ or CD8+ T cells sorted from blood, taken in a trial of the OX40 agonist ivuxolimab. CDR3 sequence (DNA): TGCGCCAGCAGCTTGGCCGCTTTCTCCGGCGAGCAGTACTTC. As protein: CASSLAAFSGEQYF.